The 32 T cell receptor beta chains below all came from one sample that was sequenced in a study of T-cell memory formation after mild COVID-19. TCRdb re-called the 5' RACE reads with MiXCR, one entry per CDR3 protein. The table records some 290,000 distinct CDR3 sequences, about 17% of them present only once. Sequencing used PBMCs or a T cell subset sorted from them (not recorded which). The origin of the receptors is a young man who had mild COVID-19 (a few samples of this study predate the infection). Cell type and time point are not known.

The rearrangement links TRBV10-3 to TRBJ2-5; 11 bases line up with TRBD1. V trimming: 2 bases; J trimming: 6 bases; junction bases outside the gene matches: 5. The CDR3 spans 15 residues. Germline V lookup: CDR1 ENHRY, CDR2 SYGVKD. The DNA for the CDR3 is TGTGCCATCAGTGAGCCGGGACAGGGGGGACAGACCCAGTACTTC. It yields the protein CAISEPGQGGQTQYF.

V is TRBV9 and J is TRBJ2-2, with D maybe TRBD1 (6 bases). The CDR3 length is 16 residues. Trimming left V 4 bases short and J 3 bases short, with 16 bases between. The V gene's germline CDR1 is SGDLS and CDR2 YYNGEE. CDR3 residues: CASSQRQVRDTGELFF. The CDR3 nucleotides read TGTGCCAGCAGCCAACGACAGGTCCGGGACACCGGGGAGCTGTTTTTT.

This clonotype was observed a single time. The chain has TRBV24-1 and TRBJ1-1; D is unclear. The CDR3 is made up of 12 amino acids. The V end was cut by 3 bases, the J end by 5 bases, with 6 bases between. Germline lookup yields CDR1 KGHDR and CDR2 SFDVKD. The CDR3 DNA sequence: TGTGCCACCAGTGATCAAGTAACTGAAGCTTTCTTT. Its translation is CATSDQVTEAFF.

The V gene is TRBV10-3, the J gene TRBJ2-1, with TRBD2 matching over 12 bases. The germline gives CDR1 ENHRY, CDR2 SYGVKD. CDR3 length: 15 amino acids. The trim removed 2 bases at V and 8 bases at J, leaving 4 bases unmatched. The CDR3 nucleotides read TGTGCCATCAGTGAGGCCCCTAGCGGGGGGGATGAGCAGTTCTTC. Its protein is CAISEAPSGGDEQFF.

A few counts support this clonotype. The chain combines TRBV3-1 with TRBJ1-1, with 7 bases aligning to TRBD1. Germline trimming cut 4 bases from V and 2 bases from J; bases unmatched to any gene: 7. This CDR3 is built from 15 residues. Germline CDR1 and CDR2: LGHDT and YNNKEL (reference sequence). The CDR3 sequence: CASSRQGNINTEAFF. For the CDR3, the DNA is TGTGCCAGCAGCCGACAGGGAAATATAAACACTGAAGCTTTCTTT.

The table lists this clonotype with a few counts. CDR3 DNA sequence: TGCGCCAGCAGCCCCCAGCTAGCCATTACCACAGATACGCAGTATTTT. This translates into CASSPQLAITTDTQYF. The chain recombines TRBV4-3 with TRBJ2-3, with D perhaps matching TRBD2 (5 bases). V lost 4 bases and J 2 bases, leaving 16 bases between the germline ends. Germline V gene sequence: CDR1 LGHNA, CDR2 YSLEER. This CDR3 has 16 residues.

The rearrangement uses TRBV29-1 and TRBJ2-3; D is unclear. Trimming shortened V by 4 bases and J by 4 bases, and 6 bases separated the two germline ends. Germline V lookup: CDR1 SQVTM, CDR2 ANQGSEA. This CDR3 spans 11 amino acids. CDR3 coding DNA: TGCAGCGTTGTCCGGGCAGATACGCAGTATTTT. Translating it yields CSVVRADTQYF.

This clonotype was recorded a few times. The genes are TRBV4-1 and TRBJ2-3; TRBD1 matches at 8 bases. Germline values: CDR1 MGHRA, CDR2 YSYEKL. Trimming removed 4 bases from V and 2 bases from J; junction bases left unmatched: 5. CDR3 length: 15 amino acids. DNA for the CDR3: TGCGCCAGCAGCCCGGGACAGGCAGACACAGATACGCAGTATTTT. Its translation is CASSPGQADTDTQYF.

With regard to this clonotype: The conserved final phenylalanine or tryptophan is absent from the CDR3, which likely points to a read error. The V gene is TRBV6-1, the J gene TRBJ2-1; 8 nucleotides line up with TRBD2. CDR3 length equals 14 residues. Germline CDR1 MNHNS, CDR2 SASEGT. V lost 2 bases to trimming and J lost 9 bases; unmatched junction nucleotides: 6. This chain's CDR3 is CASSEPGLGSEQFL. DNA of the CDR3: TGTGCCAGCAGTGAACCGGGACTAGGAAGTGAGCAGTTCTTG.

This clonotype was seen more than once but under ten times. The genes are TRBV28 and TRBJ2-4; D perhaps matches TRBD1 (6 bases). V was clipped by 4 bases and J by 8 bases, with 15 bases between them. CDR1 MDHEN and CDR2 SYDVKM come from the germline V gene. This CDR3 contains 14 residues. Here the CDR3 DNA reads TGTGCCAGCAGTTCAGGCAGGGGAGCGGACATTCAGTACTTC. This gives the protein CASSSGRGADIQYF. The full variable domain, rest sourced from reference TRBV28 and TRBJ2-4, is DVKVTQSSRYLVKRTGEKVFLECVQDMDHENMFWYRQDPGLGLRLIYFSYDVKMKEKGDIPEGYSVSREKKERFSLILESASTNQTSMYLCASSSGRGADIQYFGAGTRLSVL.

This chain connects TRBV9 to TRBJ2-7; D gene ambiguous. Trimming stripped 3 bases from V and 5 bases from J, with 15 bases between. Germline V gives CDR1 SGDLS, CDR2 YYNGEE. CDR3 size: 14 residues. CDR3 protein: CASSASSTSHEQYF. Here the CDR3 DNA reads TGTGCCAGCAGCGCGTCCTCGACTTCCCACGAGCAGTACTTC.

This clonotype was counted only a few times. The chain links TRBV5-1 to TRBJ1-1, with D possibly TRBD1 on 5 matching bases. The CDR3 extends over 16 amino acids. V lost 2 bases and J 0 bases, leaving 14 bases between the germline ends. Germline CDR1 SGHRS, CDR2 YFSETQ. The CDR3 protein is CASSFVAGLMNTEAFF. CDR3 DNA: TGCGCCAGCAGCTTCGTGGCAGGGCTTATGAACACTGAAGCTTTCTTT.

This clonotype was counted at least ten times. The chain combines TRBV7-2 with TRBJ2-5; D is uncertain. Germline V gene sequence: CDR1 SGHTA, CDR2 FQGNSA. The V end was cut by 3 bases, the J end by 7 bases, with 6 bases between. This CDR3 comprises 11 residues. The CDR3 nucleotides read TGTGCCAGCAGCTTTTTTGGGACCCAGTACTTC. It yields the protein CASSFFGTQYF.

The chain recombines TRBV5-1 with TRBJ2-3; maybe TRBD1 (5 bases). Trimming shortened V by 4 bases and J by 3 bases, and 12 bases separated the two germline ends. The CDR3 extends over 14 amino acids. Germline CDR1 is SGHRS and CDR2 is YFSETQ. The CDR3: CASSTGGETDTQYF. The CDR3 region has the DNA TGCGCCAGCAGCACAGGCGGAGAGACAGATACGCAGTATTTT.

This clonotype was recorded at least ten times. The V gene is TRBV7-3, the J gene TRBJ2-5; TRBD2 matches at 15 bases. CDR3 length: 17 residues. CDR1 is SGHTA, CDR2 FQGTGA, per germline. Losses at the gene ends were 5 bases for V and 2 bases for J; bases not matched to a gene: 6. The CDR3 sequence: CASSPGLAGGIQETQYF. CDR3 DNA: TGTGCCAGCAGCCCCGGACTAGCGGGGGGGATTCAAGAGACCCAGTACTTC. The whole variable domain, filled in from reference TRBV7-3 and TRBJ2-5, reads GAGVSQTPSNKVTEKGKYVELRCDPISGHTALYWYRQSLGQGPEFLIYFQGTGAADDSGLPNDRFFAVRPEGSVSTLKIQRTERGDSAVYLCASSPGLAGGIQETQYFGPGTRLLVL.

The chain has TRBV24-1 and TRBJ1-5; D ambiguous. Germline CDR1 is KGHDR and CDR2 is SFDVKD. The V end lost 4 bases, the J end lost 6 bases, and 9 bases lay between the germline ends. This CDR3 region has 13 residues. CDR3 DNA: TGTGCCACCAGTGACGCGGGTAGTCAGCCCCAGCATTTT. Translated, it gives CATSDAGSQPQHF.

The chain has TRBV12-3 or TRBV12-4 and TRBJ2-5; D not resolved. This CDR3 is 13 amino acids long. The germline V and J ends were trimmed by 5 bases and 3 bases, with 10 bases remaining between them. In DNA form, the CDR3 reads TGTGCCAGCAGTCCCGTGGAAGAAGAGACCCAGTACTTC. It encodes CASSPVEEETQYF.

V usage is TRBV12-3 or TRBV12-4 and J usage is TRBJ2-1; weak D call: TRBD2 (7 bases). The CDR3 covers 13 residues. CDR3 DNA: TGTGCGTCCTGGGGGGGGGCCCCCAATGAGCAGTTCTTC. The encoded protein is CASWGGAPNEQFF.

The table lists this clonotype with a few counts. CDR3: CAISSVREEAYYGYTF. The CDR3 DNA sequence: TGTGCCATCAGTTCGGTTCGCGAAGAAGCCTACTATGGCTACACCTTC. V and J are TRBV10-3 and TRBJ1-2; no clear D. The CDR3 spans 16 residues. CDR1 is ENHRY and CDR2 is SYGVKD in the germline V gene. Trimming cost V 5 bases and J 3 bases, with 19 bases left between them.

This chain joins TRBV19 and TRBJ2-4; weak D call: TRBD1 (6 bases). Trimming took 1 base from V and 6 from J, leaving 10 bases between them. The germline CDR1 and CDR2 sequences are LNHDA and SQIVND (reference sequence). This CDR3 is 14 amino acids long. Here the CDR3 reads CASSIGGGSNIQYF. Here the CDR3 DNA reads TGTGCCAGTAGTATAGGAGGGGGTTCAAACATTCAGTACTTC.

The chain couples TRBV27 to TRBJ1-2, with a tentative D call TRBD1 (6 bases). V was shortened by 11 bases and J by 5 bases, with 12 bases between the two germline ends. Germline CDR1 reads MNHEY; CDR2 reads SMNVEV (reference sequence). The CDR3 loop spans 11 amino acids. The DNA for the CDR3 is TGTGCCGGGGGCCCTCTATATGGCTACACCTTC. It encodes CAGGPLYGYTF.

This clonotype was counted a few times. The chain has TRBV5-1 and TRBJ2-7, with 8 positions matching TRBD1. The CDR3 consists of 13 residues. Trimming at V came to 6 bases and at J to 0 bases, leaving 2 bases not matched to a gene. CDR1 is SGHRS and CDR2 is YFSETQ in the germline V gene. The CDR3 protein is CASKQGDSYEQYV. In DNA, the CDR3 is TGCGCCAGCAAACAGGGGGACTCCTACGAGCAGTACGTC.

This clonotype was found a few times. The V call is TRBV7-2, the J call TRBJ2-1, with 12 bases lining up with TRBD1. After removal of 1 base from V and 6 bases from J, the junction contained 4 bases not matched to a gene. The CDR3 runs 16 residues. Germline assignment: CDR1 SGHTA and CDR2 FQGNSA. CDR3 loop: CASSLVGQGAINEQFF. The CDR3 bases are TGTGCCAGCAGCTTAGTGGGACAGGGGGCGATCAATGAGCAGTTCTTC.

The V gene is TRBV5-1, the J gene TRBJ1-1; no reliable D call. Germline CDR1 is SGHRS and CDR2 is YFSETQ. The CDR3 is made up of 14 amino acids. V gave up 4 bases and J gave up 0 bases, with 10 bases separating them. CDR3 sequence (DNA): TGCGCCAGCAGCCGCCAGTCCATGAACACTGAAGCTTTCTTT. Its translation is CASSRQSMNTEAFF.

This clonotype showed up just a few times. The chain recombines TRBV11-2 with TRBJ2-1, with TRBD2 identical over 8 bases. Per the germline V gene, CDR1 is SGHAT and CDR2 is FQNNGV. CDR3 length: 16 residues. The trim removed 1 base at V and 0 bases at J, leaving 2 bases unmatched. This CDR3 is CASSLAGGSSYNEQFF. The CDR3 nucleotides are TGTGCCAGCAGCTTAGCGGGGGGGAGCTCCTACAATGAGCAGTTCTTC. The complete variable domain, with remaining parts taken from reference TRBV11-2 and TRBJ2-1, reads EAGVAQSPRYKIIEKRQSVAFWCNPISGHATLYWYQQILGQGPKLLIQFQNNGVVDDSQLPKDRFSAERLKGVDSTLKIQPAKLEDSAVYLCASSLAGGSSYNEQFFGPGTRLTVL.

In this sample, this clonotype turned up a few times. V is TRBV5-5 and J is TRBJ2-3, with D possibly being TRBD1 or TRBD2 (6 bases each). Trimming stripped 4 bases from V and 6 bases from J, with 15 bases between. The V gene's germline CDR1 is SGHKS and CDR2 YYEKEE (reference sequence). The CDR3 has 14 amino acids. The CDR3 spells CASSPTGGDDTQYF. The CDR3 DNA reads TGTGCCAGCAGCCCAACCGGGGGCGACGATACGCAGTATTTT.

V is TRBV9 and J is TRBJ1-1; no reliable D call. This CDR3 comprises 17 residues. Per the germline V gene, CDR1 is SGDLS and CDR2 is YYNGEE. The V end lost 3 bases, the J end lost 1 base, and 19 bases lay between the germline ends. CDR3 region: CASSAAPKRPANTEAFF. CDR3 bases: TGTGCCAGCAGCGCCGCCCCCAAGAGACCGGCGAACACTGAAGCTTTCTTT.

This clonotype was seen at least ten times. This CDR3 reads CSAPPRTSGGAGTQYF. The CDR3 DNA reads as TGCAGTGCCCCCCCCCGGACTAGCGGGGGGGCTGGGACCCAGTACTTC. The chain uses TRBV20-1 and TRBJ2-5; 15 positions match TRBD2. The germline gives CDR1 DFQATT, CDR2 SNEGSKA (reference sequence). The V segment lost 6 bases and the J segment 7 bases; nucleotides outside the gene matches: 12. The CDR3 extends over 16 amino acids.

Ten or more counts support this clonotype. This chain joins TRBV2 and TRBJ2-5, with a possible D match to TRBD2 (5 bases). CDR1 and CDR2 (germline): SNHLY, FYNNEI. V was shortened by 1 base and J by 1 base, with 16 bases between the two germline ends. CDR3 length: 17 amino acids. CDR3 sequence (DNA): TGTGCCAGCAGTGAAGGGGGTTCTTGGGGAGCCCAAGAGACCCAGTACTTC. Residues: CASSEGGSWGAQETQYF.

The chain joins TRBV6-6 to TRBJ1-1; D is unclear. CDR1 and CDR2 from the germline V gene are MNHNY and SVGAGI (reference sequence). The CDR3 is 14 amino acids. Trimming cost V 10 bases and J 1 base, with 16 bases left between them. CDR3: CATLYGRGNTEAFF. The CDR3 region has the DNA TGTGCCACCCTCTATGGGCGGGGGAACACTGAAGCTTTCTTT.

V and J are TRBV6-2 or TRBV6-3 and TRBJ2-1; 9 bases match TRBD2. This CDR3 is built from 13 residues. With V trimmed by 6 bases and J by 8 bases, 5 bases remained unmatched. In germline, CDR1 is MNHEY, CDR2 SVGEGT. CDR3 bases: TGTGCCAGCAGGCGCGGGACTAGCCATGAGCAGTTCTTC. Protein: CASRRGTSHEQFF.

This clonotype came up a few times. The rearrangement uses TRBV5-1 and TRBJ2-3, with 10 bases lining up with TRBD2. The CDR3 consists of 14 residues. V lost 4 bases and J lost 4; bases outside the gene matches: 3. Germline CDR1 and CDR2: SGHRS and YFSETQ. As DNA, the CDR3 is TGCGCCAGCAGCCTTGGGACTAGCGCAGATACGCAGTATTTT. Its protein is CASSLGTSADTQYF.